This TCR beta chain was captured by sequencing in a study of cytomegalovirus exposure and HLA in healthy donors. A multiplex PCR was run with 60 Vbeta primers and 13 Jbeta primers. Sequenced by immunoSEQ multiplex PCR; TCRdb stores in-frame clones only, minus some. The sample consists of more than 150,000 clones, roughly 84% of them appearing once. Note on this clone: Its antigen is not identified.

Study-wide points: V segments that were indistinguishable, TRBV6-2 and TRBV6-3 among them, were omitted from analysis.

Germline CDR1 SGHTA, CDR2 FQGNSA. The CDR3 sequence is 14 residues long. V dropped 1 base and J dropped 3 bases, with 10 bases sitting between them. This clonotype was obtained from a boy aged 5-17 years in good health and CMV-seronegative. Sequenced sample: PBMCs. The rearrangement links TRBV7-2 to TRBJ2-7; D might be TRBD1 (6 bases). The CDR3 protein is CASSLGGRGYEQYF. CDR3 sequence (DNA): TGTGCCAGCAGCTTAGGAGGCAGGGGCTACGAGCAGTACTTC.